This T cell receptor beta chain emerged from a study of blood T cells in healthy people across ages. Study-wide findings and caveats: In long-lived donors, naive CD4+ cell counts and diversity exceeded those of aged donors. Conclusively comparing naive with antigen-experienced cells was impossible with unsorted PBMCs.

Primed by a sample-barcoded 5' primer and a J-beta primer mix, a second PCR proceeded for about 7 to 12 cycles. TCRdb re-called the 5' RACE reads through MiXCR, storing one row per CDR3 protein. Here the sample spans approximately 580,000 distinct CDR3 sequences, approximately 25% being singletons. CDR3 length equals 13 residues. Germline-derived CDR1 and CDR2 are LGHNA and YSLEER. In regard to this clonotype: Its antigen is undetermined. One end of the junction does not line up with germline, which may come from a read error.

The same sample was also used in a study of T cells of mothers and their children. That study adds: Per mother, over 8 million TCR beta CDR3 reads were obtained; per child, approximately 3.2 million.

Sequencing was carried out using blood. The receptor was isolated from a boy between 10 and 17 years old in good health. The chain combines TRBV4-3 with TRBJ2-7; weak D call: TRBD2 (5 bases). This chain's CDR3 is CAGSPTGWDEQYF. The CDR3, as DNA: TGCGCCGGCAGCCCCACGGGGTGGGACGAGCAGTACTTC.